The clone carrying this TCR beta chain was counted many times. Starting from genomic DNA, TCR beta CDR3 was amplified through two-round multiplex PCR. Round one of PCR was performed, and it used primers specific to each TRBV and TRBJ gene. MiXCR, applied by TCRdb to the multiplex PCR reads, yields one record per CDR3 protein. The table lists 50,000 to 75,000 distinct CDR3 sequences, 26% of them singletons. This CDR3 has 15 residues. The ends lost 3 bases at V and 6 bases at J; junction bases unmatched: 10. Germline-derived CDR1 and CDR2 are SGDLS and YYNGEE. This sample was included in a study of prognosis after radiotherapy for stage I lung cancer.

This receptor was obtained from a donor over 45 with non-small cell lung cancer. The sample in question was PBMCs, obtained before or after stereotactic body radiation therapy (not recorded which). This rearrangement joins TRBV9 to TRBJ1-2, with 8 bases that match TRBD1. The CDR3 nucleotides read TGTGCCAGCAGCGCCCCTCGGACAGGGTTCAATGGCTACACCTTC. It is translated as CASSAPRTGFNGYTF.